Given below is one T cell receptor beta chain in context. TCRdb's table, derived via immunoSEQ multiplex PCR, lists solely in-frame clones and lacks some. Seen here are approximately 500,000 clones, about four fifths observed once, and the top ten hold 13%. The data derive from a study of shared clonotypes between healthy human individuals. The CDR3 loop spans 15 amino acids. Germline V lookup: CDR1 SGHTA, CDR2 FQGNSA. Trimming removed 3 bases from V and 3 bases from J; junction bases left unmatched: 7. Sequences were obtained from PBMCs. J is TRBJ2-7 and V is TRBV7-2, with 8 bases lining up with TRBD2. The source of this sequence is a woman aged 40-49 years in good health. Some clones in this sample may be carry-over from other donors' samples. CDR3 DNA: TGTGCCAGCAGCTTTCGGGAGGGAATAGGCTACGAGCAGTACTTC. Translating it yields CASSFREGIGYEQYF. The full variable domain, completed using reference TRBV7-2 and TRBJ2-7, is GAGVSQSPSNKVTEKGKDVELRCDPISGHTALYWYRQSLGQGLEFLIYFQGNSAPDKSGLPSDRFSAERTGGSVSTLTIQRTQQEDSAVYLCASSFREGIGYEQYFGPGTRLTVT.